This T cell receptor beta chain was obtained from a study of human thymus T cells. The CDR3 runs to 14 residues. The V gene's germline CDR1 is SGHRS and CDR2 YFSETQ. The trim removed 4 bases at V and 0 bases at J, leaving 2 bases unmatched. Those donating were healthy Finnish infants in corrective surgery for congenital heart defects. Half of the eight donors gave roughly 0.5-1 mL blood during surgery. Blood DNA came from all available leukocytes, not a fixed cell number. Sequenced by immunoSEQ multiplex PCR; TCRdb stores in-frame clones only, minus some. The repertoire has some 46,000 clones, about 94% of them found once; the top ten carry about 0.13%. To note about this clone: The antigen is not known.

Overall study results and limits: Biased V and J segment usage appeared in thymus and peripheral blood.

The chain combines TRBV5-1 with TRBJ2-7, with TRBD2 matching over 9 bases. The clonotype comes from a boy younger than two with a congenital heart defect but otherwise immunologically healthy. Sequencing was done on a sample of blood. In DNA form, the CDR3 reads TGCGCCAGCAGCCAGACTAGCGGCTCCTACGAGCAGTACTTC. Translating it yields CASSQTSGSYEQYF.